Below, 24 T cell receptor beta chains from the same sample are listed, as sequenced in a study of CD8 T cells in ankylosing spondylitis. TCRdb itself ran the 5' RACE reads through MiXCR, one entry per CDR3 protein. In the table there are some 800,000 distinct CDR3 sequences, about an eighth of which are singletons. Study-level points and caveats: Typical of ankylosing spondylitis blood, it appeared, was a TCR beta motif of about eight highly homologous variants.

No antigen has been assigned to these receptors. Specimen: blood, either unsorted or a sorted T cell fraction (not recorded which). The source is a male donor with ankylosing spondylitis.

In this sample, this clonotype turned up many times. This chain links TRBV5-1 with TRBJ2-3; D is perhaps TRBD2 (6 bases). V was shortened by 4 bases and J by 1 base, with 13 bases between the two germline ends. CDR1 is SGHRS, CDR2 YFSETQ, per germline. The CDR3 contains 15 residues. For the CDR3, the DNA is TGCGCCAGCAGCCTTCAGGGCGGGGGCACAGATACGCAGTATTTT. Residues: CASSLQGGGTDTQYF.

This clonotype was observed a few times. The rearrangement joins TRBV29-1 to TRBJ1-1, with D maybe TRBD1 (6 bases). Germline V gene sequence: CDR1 SQVTM, CDR2 ANQGSEA. This CDR3 spans 14 amino acids. Trimming pared 6 bases from V and 1 base from J, leaving 15 bases between. The CDR3 nucleotides are TGCAGCGTCGGGGGCCGACGACGGAACACTGAAGCTTTCTTT. This sequence encodes CSVGGRRRNTEAFF.

This clonotype was detected a few times. The J gene is TRBJ2-1, the V gene TRBV20-1, with 8 bases identical to TRBD2. V trimming: 6 bases; J trimming: 2 bases; junction bases outside the gene matches: 9. From germline, CDR1 is DFQATT and CDR2 SNEGSKA (reference sequence). The CDR3 is 15 amino acids. CDR3 coding DNA: TGCAGTGCCCAAGAAGCGGGAGCCCCCTACAATGAGCAGTTCTTC. It codes for CSAQEAGAPYNEQFF.

This clonotype was counted many times. The rearrangement uses TRBV20-1 and TRBJ2-1; 12 nucleotides match TRBD2. Trimming took 8 bases from V and 4 from J; bases not matched to a gene: 6. The CDR3 contains 14 residues. Germline loops: CDR1 DFQATT, CDR2 SNEGSKA (reference sequence). CDR3 coding DNA: TGCAGTTTCCTCGGACTAGCGGGGTACAATGAGCAGTTCTTC. Protein: CSFLGLAGYNEQFF.

The chain joins TRBV27 to TRBJ1-1; D ambiguous. V dropped 4 bases and J dropped 3 bases, with 12 bases sitting between them. There are 14 residues in the CDR3. The germline CDR1 and CDR2 sequences are MNHEY and SMNVEV (reference sequence). CDR3 in DNA: TGTGCCAGCAGTTACGGGGAGCGAGACACTGAAGCTTTCTTT. Amino acids: CASSYGERDTEAFF.

At least ten counts were recorded for this clonotype. The chain carries TRBV20-1 and TRBJ2-3; D possibly matches TRBD1 or TRBD2 (5 bases each). Between the trimmed V and J ends, which lost 5 bases and 1 base, there was a span of 16 bases. The CDR3 runs to 15 residues. CDR1 and CDR2 from the germline V gene are DFQATT and SNEGSKA (reference sequence). CDR3 protein: CSAHRRGAGTDTQYF. CDR3 bases: TGCAGTGCTCACAGAAGAGGGGCAGGCACAGATACGCAGTATTTT.

This clonotype came up many times. This chain joins TRBV5-1 and TRBJ2-7; 7 bases map to TRBD1. Germline V CDR1 and CDR2: SGHRS, YFSETQ. After removal of 3 bases from V and 6 bases from J, the junction contained 12 bases not matched to a gene. The CDR3 has 15 residues. CDR3 coding DNA: TGCGCCAGCAGCTACACGTCGGACAGGTGGAGCGAGCAGTACTTC. Amino acids: CASSYTSDRWSEQYF.

The chain employs TRBV12-3 or TRBV12-4 and TRBJ2-3, with TRBD2 matching 9 bases. J was trimmed by 2 bases and V by 8 bases; bases with no gene match: 8. This CDR3 comprises 15 residues. The CDR3 region has the DNA TGTGCCAGCCACCAAGCGGGGGGATACACAGATACGCAGTATTTT. This sequence encodes CASHQAGGYTDTQYF.

This clonotype came up many times. The genes are TRBV9 and TRBJ2-3, with 11 bases lining up with TRBD1. The V and J ends lost 0 bases and 4 bases, in that order; junction bases with no gene match: 4. The CDR3 extends over 16 amino acids. CDR1 is SGDLS, CDR2 YYNGEE, per germline. CDR3: CASSVGGTGGADTQYF. CDR3 in DNA: TGTGCCAGCAGCGTAGGCGGGACAGGGGGGGCAGATACGCAGTATTTT.

V usage is TRBV18 and J usage is TRBJ1-1, with a weak D call TRBD1 (5 bases). The CDR3 is 15 amino acids. CDR1 is KGHSH and CDR2 is LQKENI in the germline V gene. V lost 6 bases, J lost 1 base, and 15 bases lay in between. This CDR3 is CASSPSWGTNTEAFF. In DNA, the CDR3 is TGTGCCAGCTCCCCGTCGTGGGGGACGAACACTGAAGCTTTCTTT.

In this sample, this clonotype turned up many times. This chain links TRBV20-1 with TRBJ2-1, with D hard to call. The germline V gene encodes CDR1 DFQATT and CDR2 SNEGSKA (reference sequence). Trimming removed 0 bases from V and 3 bases from J, with 0 bases in between. This CDR3 is 11 amino acids long. The CDR3 protein is CSARDYNEQFF. The CDR3 nucleotides are TGCAGTGCTAGAGACTACAATGAGCAGTTCTTC.

This clonotype was detected only a few times. The chain combines TRBV15 with TRBJ1-2; no definite D call. Germline lookup yields CDR1 LNHNV and CDR2 YYDKDF (reference sequence). V shed 5 bases and J shed 0 bases, with 16 bases lying between them. The CDR3 loop spans 16 amino acids. This CDR3 is CATSPERSRSNYGYTF. CDR3 coding DNA: TGTGCCACCAGCCCTGAGAGGTCCCGTTCTAACTATGGCTACACCTTC.

The chain carries TRBV20-1 and TRBJ2-3; possibly TRBD1 for D (5 bases). The CDR3 is made up of 13 amino acids. Germline lookup yields CDR1 DFQATT and CDR2 SNEGSKA (reference sequence). Trimming took 8 bases from V and 1 from J, leaving 13 bases between them. CDR3 sequence: CSSPGSGTDTQYF. Written as DNA, the CDR3 is TGCAGTTCGCCAGGGTCCGGCACAGATACGCAGTATTTT.

This clonotype was seen only a few times. The V call is TRBV6-5, the J call TRBJ2-7; 8 bases fit TRBD1. Trimming at V came to 2 bases and at J to 5 bases, leaving 5 bases not matched to a gene. The CDR3 totals 14 residues. CDR1 and CDR2 (germline): MNHEY, SVGAGI. The DNA of the CDR3 is TGTGCCAGCAGTTACCGGGACAGGTACCACGAGCAGTACTTC. It encodes CASSYRDRYHEQYF.

This clonotype was detected a few times. V and J are TRBV5-1 and TRBJ2-1, with 8 bases identical to TRBD2. From germline, CDR1 is SGHRS and CDR2 YFSETQ. The CDR3 has 16 amino acids. V shed 0 bases and J 6 bases; nucleotides not matched to a gene: 8. As DNA, the CDR3 is TGCGCCAGCAGCTTGGTTGTGACTAGCGAATTCAATGAGCAGTTCTTC. This codes for CASSLVVTSEFNEQFF.

This clonotype has just a few counts. J is TRBJ2-7 and V is TRBV2; no clear D gene. Germline CDR1 reads SNHLY; CDR2 reads FYNNEI. V dropped 1 base and J dropped 0 bases, with 7 bases sitting between them. CDR3 length equals 14 residues. DNA for the CDR3: TGTGCCAGCAGTGAAGGGTCGAGCTCCTACGAGCAGTACTTC. It specifies CASSEGSSSYEQYF.

V gene TRBV25-1 combines with J gene TRBJ1-1; D is perhaps TRBD1 (6 bases). With 4 bases removed from V and 4 bases from J, the gap between germline ends came to 13 bases. Germline V gives CDR1 MGHDK, CDR2 SYGVNS. The CDR3 is 14 residues long. The CDR3 is CASSVQGGSTEAFF. The CDR3 region has the DNA TGTGCCAGCAGTGTACAGGGAGGGAGCACTGAAGCTTTCTTT.

This clonotype was recorded a few times. The chain has TRBV12-3 or TRBV12-4 and TRBJ1-6; TRBD1 matches 9 bases. Unmatched junction bases numbered 12, after V lost 6 bases and J lost 6 bases. The CDR3 has 17 residues. The CDR3 region is CASSLQGQGSPNSPLHF. The CDR3 nucleotides read TGTGCCAGCAGCCTGCAGGGACAGGGCAGTCCTAATTCACCCCTCCACTTT.

This clonotype was counted between two and nine times. V gene TRBV5-1 combines with J gene TRBJ2-5; 9 nucleotides agree with TRBD2. The CDR3 sequence is 17 residues long. Germline CDR1 and CDR2: SGHRS and YFSETQ. Trimming at V came to 0 bases and at J to 2 bases, leaving 8 bases not matched to a gene. CDR3 DNA sequence: TGCGCCAGCAGCTTGGGGGTGACTAGCGGAAATCAAGAGACCCAGTACTTC. Amino acids: CASSLGVTSGNQETQYF.

The sample holds a few counts of this clonotype. The chain joins TRBV28 to TRBJ2-1; TRBD1 or TRBD2 may be the D gene (5 bases each). The CDR3 covers 13 residues. Trimming cost V 4 bases and J 10 bases, with 14 bases left between them. Germline values: CDR1 MDHEN, CDR2 SYDVKM. The CDR3: CASSWGPREEQFF. The CDR3 bases are TGTGCCAGCAGTTGGGGACCTCGTGAAGAGCAGTTCTTC.

This clonotype was seen a handful of times. The gene calls are TRBV5-1 and TRBJ2-7, with TRBD1 matching over 7 bases. The germline CDR1 and CDR2 sequences are SGHRS and YFSETQ. V lost 3 bases, J lost 6 bases, and 6 bases stayed unmatched. The CDR3 has 13 amino acids. This chain's CDR3 is CASSSGTEAEQYF. CDR3 DNA sequence: TGCGCCAGCAGCTCCGGGACAGAGGCCGAGCAGTACTTC.

The genes are TRBV7-8 and TRBJ1-1, with D possibly being TRBD1 (5 bases). Trimming stripped 3 bases from V and 0 bases from J, with 14 bases between. The CDR3 is 16 amino acids. From germline, CDR1 is SGHVS and CDR2 FQNEAQ. The CDR3 DNA is TGTGCCAGCAGCTTGACAGAACTCCACATGAACACTGAAGCTTTCTTT. Its protein product is CASSLTELHMNTEAFF.

This chain connects TRBV11-3 to TRBJ2-1, with TRBD2 as a possible D gene (5 bases). Per the germline V gene, CDR1 is SGHNT and CDR2 is YENEEA. CDR3 size: 16 residues. V lost 2 bases, J lost 0 bases, and 11 bases lay in between. In DNA, the CDR3 is TGTGCCAGCAGCTTACGGACGGGAAACTCCTACAATGAGCAGTTCTTC. Amino acids: CASSLRTGNSYNEQFF.

The genes are TRBV5-4 and TRBJ2-2; 9 nucleotides align to TRBD2. Germline lookup yields CDR1 SGHNT and CDR2 YYREEE (reference sequence). Trimming cost V 6 bases and J 6 bases; bases outside gene matches: 9. There are 15 residues in the CDR3. The CDR3 DNA reads TGTGCCAGCAACCGATGGCGGGAGGGCCCCGGGGAGCTGTTTTTT. This translates into CASNRWREGPGELFF.